Listed below are T cell receptor beta chains from one sample, sequenced in a study of blood T cell repertoires in COVID-19. Profiling relied on immunoSEQ multiplex PCR, and the TCRdb table lists in-frame clones only, not all of them. Of some 130,000 clones in the sample, around 87% are singletons; the top ten hold less than 2.5%. The sequenced material came from peripheral blood. These receptors were collected from a man over 45 with active COVID-19. Each CDR3 is given with its conserved first and last residue. A D gene is named only where the DNA matches it firmly. Expanded clones are given a class, and other clones once, few, many or no size at all.

CDR3 length: 16
clone size: .
D gene: .
V gene: TRBV7-9
J gene: TRBJ2-2
CDR3 protein: CASSQSGGSGTGELFF
CDR3 DNA: TGTGCCAGCAGCCAATCCGGGGGTTCGGGCACCGGGGAGCTGTTTTTT

CDR3 length: 16
clone size: .
D gene: TRBD1
V gene: TRBV7-9
J gene: TRBJ1-1
CDR3 protein: CASSLAPRDRGSEAFF
CDR3 DNA: TGTGCCAGCAGCTTAGCGCCCCGAGACAGGGGATCTGAAGCTTTCTTT

CDR3 length: 18
clone size: .
D gene: .
V gene: TRBV4-1
J gene: TRBJ2-5
CDR3 protein: CASSREDSLGGGPETQYF
CDR3 DNA: TGCGCCAGCAGCCGCGAAGATTCTTTGGGGGGTGGTCCAGAGACCCAGTACTTC

CDR3 length: 15
clone size: few
D gene: .
V gene: TRBV4-1
J gene: TRBJ1-5
CDR3 protein: CASSQEPGGWQPQHF
CDR3 DNA: TGCGCCAGCAGCCAAGAGCCGGGCGGGTGGCAGCCCCAGCATTTT

CDR3 length: 17
clone size: .
D gene: TRBD1
V gene: TRBV9
J gene: TRBJ1-1
CDR3 protein: CASSVVDRGLGGTEAFF
CDR3 DNA: TGTGCCAGCAGCGTTGTGGACAGGGGGCTTGGAGGCACTGAAGCTTTCTTT

CDR3 length: 14
clone size: .
D gene: .
V gene: TRBV6-5
J gene: TRBJ2-5
CDR3 protein: CASSYRYRQETQYF
CDR3 DNA: TGTGCCAGCAGTTACCGGTACAGGCAAGAGACCCAGTACTTC

CDR3 length: 12
clone size: few
D gene: .
V gene: TRBV18
J gene: TRBJ2-7
CDR3 protein: CASSPDIYEQYF
CDR3 DNA: TGTGCCAGCTCACCGGACATCTACGAGCAGTACTTC

CDR3 length: 15
clone size: .
D gene: TRBD2
V gene: TRBV6-6
J gene: TRBJ2-3
CDR3 protein: CASSYSGTSGGSQYF
CDR3 DNA: TGTGCCAGCAGTTACTCCGGGACTAGCGGGGGCTCGCAGTATTTT

CDR3 length: 13
clone size: .
D gene: .
V gene: TRBV5-1
J gene: TRBJ2-3
CDR3 protein: CASSPGDSDTQYF
CDR3 DNA: TGCGCCAGCAGTCCAGGGGATTCGGATACGCAGTATTTT

CDR3 length: 13
clone size: .
D gene: .
V gene: TRBV5-1
J gene: TRBJ2-5
CDR3 protein: CASSSSGGETQYF
CDR3 DNA: TGCGCCAGCAGCTCCTCAGGGGGGGAGACCCAGTACTTC

CDR3 length: 15
clone size: .
D gene: TRBD1
V gene: TRBV18
J gene: TRBJ2-2
CDR3 protein: CASSPGQLNTGELFF
CDR3 DNA: TGTGCCAGCTCACCGGGACAGCTGAACACCGGGGAGCTGTTTTTT

CDR3 length: 11
clone size: .
D gene: .
V gene: TRBV12-3/TRBV12-4
J gene: TRBJ1-3
CDR3 protein: CASSWRNTIYF
CDR3 DNA: TGTGCCAGCAGTTGGCGAAACACCATATATTTT

CDR3 length: 18
clone size: .
D gene: .
V gene: TRBV19
J gene: TRBJ2-5
CDR3 protein: CASSHGRNLAQGKETQYF
CDR3 DNA: TGTGCCAGTAGTCACGGCCGCAATCTCGCCCAGGGCAAAGAGACCCAGTACTTC

CDR3 length: 14
clone size: .
D gene: .
V gene: TRBV28
J gene: TRBJ2-2
CDR3 protein: CASSSPGSTGELFF
CDR3 DNA: TGTGCCAGCAGTTCCCCAGGAAGCACCGGGGAGCTGTTTTTT

CDR3 length: 15
clone size: .
D gene: TRBD1
V gene: TRBV6-5
J gene: TRBJ2-7
CDR3 protein: CASSPRDRSSYEQYF
CDR3 DNA: TGTGCCAGCAGTCCACGGGACAGGAGCTCCTACGAGCAGTACTTC

CDR3 length: 15
clone size: .
D gene: .
V gene: TRBV7-5
J gene: TRBJ1-1
CDR3 protein: CARSLAERGSTEAFF
CDR3 DNA: TGTGCCAGAAGCTTAGCCGAGAGGGGGTCCACTGAAGCTTTCTTT

CDR3 length: 20
clone size: .
D gene: .
V gene: TRBV27
J gene: TRBJ1-1
CDR3 protein: CASSLSLFGGRGLGDTEAFF
CDR3 DNA: TGTGCCAGCAGCCTCTCCCTCTTCGGCGGCAGGGGATTGGGGGACACTGAAGCTTTCTTT

CDR3 length: 16
clone size: .
D gene: TRBD2
V gene: TRBV6-5
J gene: TRBJ2-7
CDR3 protein: CASSYRRLAGSREQYF
CDR3 DNA: TGTGCCAGCAGTTACAGAAGACTAGCGGGGTCCAGGGAGCAGTACTTC

CDR3 length: 16
clone size: .
D gene: TRBD2
V gene: TRBV7-6
J gene: TRBJ2-5
CDR3 protein: CASSLGLAVTQETQYF
CDR3 DNA: TGTGCCAGCAGCTTGGGACTAGCGGTTACACAAGAGACCCAGTACTTC

CDR3 length: 14
clone size: .
D gene: TRBD1
V gene: TRBV6-2/TRBV6-3
J gene: TRBJ2-7
CDR3 protein: CASSYRRQGYEQYF
CDR3 DNA: TGTGCCAGCAGTTACCGACGACAGGGCTATGAGCAGTACTTC

CDR3 length: 15
clone size: .
D gene: .
V gene: TRBV6-5
J gene: TRBJ1-3
CDR3 protein: CASSSPAEVRNTIYF
CDR3 DNA: TGTGCCAGCAGTTCCCCGGCGGAGGTTCGAAACACCATATATTTT

CDR3 length: 14
clone size: .
D gene: TRBD1
V gene: TRBV5-5
J gene: TRBJ1-1
CDR3 protein: CASSPDRGTTEAFF
CDR3 DNA: TGTGCCAGCAGCCCAGACAGGGGTACCACTGAAGCTTTCTTT

CDR3 length: 14
clone size: .
D gene: TRBD1
V gene: TRBV5-1
J gene: TRBJ2-7
CDR3 protein: CASSSGTGLYEQYF
CDR3 DNA: TGCGCCAGCAGTTCCGGGACAGGGTTATACGAGCAGTACTTC

CDR3 length: 15
clone size: .
D gene: .
V gene: TRBV4-2
J gene: TRBJ1-5
CDR3 protein: CASSQDPGVAQPQHF
CDR3 DNA: TGTGCCAGCAGCCAAGATCCAGGGGTCGCCCAGCCCCAGCATTTT

CDR3 length: 15
clone size: .
D gene: TRBD1
V gene: TRBV5-4
J gene: TRBJ2-3
CDR3 protein: CASSLDRGITDTQYF
CDR3 DNA: TGTGCCAGCAGCTTGGACAGGGGGATCACAGATACGCAGTATTTT

CDR3 length: 14
clone size: .
D gene: TRBD1
V gene: TRBV3-1/TRBV3-2
J gene: TRBJ1-5
CDR3 protein: CASSHRTGNQPQHF
CDR3 DNA: TGTGCCAGCAGCCACCGGACAGGGAATCAGCCCCAGCATTTT

CDR3 length: 15
clone size: .
D gene: TRBD1
V gene: TRBV19
J gene: TRBJ1-1
CDR3 protein: CASSILVGQGTEAFF
CDR3 DNA: TGTGCCAGTAGTATTTTAGTAGGACAGGGGACCGAAGCTTTCTTT